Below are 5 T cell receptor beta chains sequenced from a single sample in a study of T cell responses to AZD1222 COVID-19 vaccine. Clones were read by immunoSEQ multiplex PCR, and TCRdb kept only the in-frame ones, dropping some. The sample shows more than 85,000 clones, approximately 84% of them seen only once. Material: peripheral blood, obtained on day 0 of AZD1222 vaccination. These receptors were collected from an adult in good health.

The CDR3 spells CASSLGQGQETQYF. CDR3 bases: TGTGCCAGCAGCTTAGGGCAGGGTCAAGAGACCCAGTACTTC. The chain combines TRBV5-4 with TRBJ2-5, with D possibly being TRBD1 (5 bases). CDR3 length: 14 residues. Trimming shortened V by 2 bases and J by 2 bases, and 10 bases separated the two germline ends. Germline V gene data show CDR1 as SGHNT and CDR2 as YYREEE (reference sequence).

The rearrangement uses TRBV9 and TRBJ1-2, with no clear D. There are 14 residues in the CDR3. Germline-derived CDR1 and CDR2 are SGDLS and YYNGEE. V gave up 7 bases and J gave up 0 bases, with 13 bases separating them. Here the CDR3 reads CASVSMIANYGYTF. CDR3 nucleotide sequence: TGTGCCAGCGTAAGTATGATCGCTAACTATGGCTACACCTTC.

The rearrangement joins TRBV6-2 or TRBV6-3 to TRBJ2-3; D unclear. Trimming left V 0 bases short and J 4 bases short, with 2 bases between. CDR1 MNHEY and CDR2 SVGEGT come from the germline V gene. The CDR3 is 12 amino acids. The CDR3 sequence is CASSYSSDTQYF. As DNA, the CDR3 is TGTGCCAGCAGTTACTCGTCAGATACGCAGTATTTT.

The CDR3 reads CASSLETGGNSPLHF. The DNA of the CDR3 is TGTGCCAGCAGCTTAGAAACGGGTGGAAATTCACCCCTCCACTTT. This sequence joins TRBV11-2 and TRBJ1-6; no clear D. Looked up from germline, CDR1 is SGHAT and CDR2 is FQNNGV. V was pared by 0 bases and J by 7 bases, with 10 bases between. The CDR3 has 15 amino acids.

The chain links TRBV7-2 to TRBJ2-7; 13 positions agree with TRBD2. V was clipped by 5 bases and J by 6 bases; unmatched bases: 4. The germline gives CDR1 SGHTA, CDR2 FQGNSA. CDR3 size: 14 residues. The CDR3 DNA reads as TGTGCCAGCAGCATACTAGCGGGAGGGGGCGAGCAGTACTTC. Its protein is CASSILAGGGEQYF.